Following are 9 T cell receptor beta chains from one sample sequenced in a study of blood T cell repertoires in COVID-19 (dated by TCRdb to the early 2020s). Libraries were constructed by the immunoSEQ multiplex PCR assay. The immuneACCESS repertoire file appears here via TCRdb, limited to in-frame rearrangements. These files lack a portion of the clones; in checked studies, under half of the deficit traces to unresolved V genes, and the cause of the others is not known. Counted in this sample were fewer than 75,000 clones; about 90% of them appeared once. The ten largest clones represent 7% to 10% of the sample. Sequenced material: peripheral blood. Receptors were obtained from a man aged 50 or older with active COVID-19.

The chain joins TRBV7-3 to TRBJ2-7; weak D call: TRBD1 (6 bases). Between the trimmed V and J ends, which lost 0 bases and 2 bases, there was a span of 14 bases. The CDR3 consists of 16 residues. Germline CDR1 and CDR2: SGHTA and FQGTGA. Here the CDR3 reads CASSLTGGAGAYEQYF. CDR3 DNA: TGTGCCAGCAGCTTAACAGGGGGAGCAGGGGCCTACGAGCAGTACTTC. Drawing the rest from reference TRBV7-3 and TRBJ2-7, the complete variable domain is GAGVSQTPSNKVTEKGKYVELRCDPISGHTALYWYRQSLGQGPEFLIYFQGTGAADDSGLPNDRFFAVRPEGSVSTLKIQRTERGDSAVYLCASSLTGGAGAYEQYFGPGTRLTVT.

The J gene is TRBJ1-1, the V gene TRBV12-3 or TRBV12-4; TRBD1 matches at 7 bases. This CDR3 comprises 13 residues. V was pared by 5 bases and J by 8 bases, with 8 bases of the junction left unmatched. CDR3 protein: CASSMKPQGEAFF. CDR3 coding DNA: TGTGCCAGCAGTATGAAACCACAGGGGGAAGCTTTCTTT.

V gene TRBV5-1 combines with J gene TRBJ2-2; 7 positions agree with TRBD2. Trimming took 3 bases from V and 4 from J; bases not matched to a gene: 3. CDR1 SGHRS and CDR2 YFSETQ come from the germline V gene. The CDR3 loop spans 14 amino acids. The chain's CDR3 is CASSWLAATGELFF. CDR3 DNA: TGCGCCAGCAGCTGGCTAGCGGCCACCGGGGAGCTGTTTTTT.

This clone was counted a single time. The chain joins TRBV7-9 to TRBJ2-7; perhaps TRBD1 as D (6 bases). The CDR3 length is 12 residues. V was trimmed by 5 bases and J by 5 bases, leaving 10 bases between them. CDR1 and CDR2 from the germline V gene are SEHNR and FQNEAQ (reference sequence). CDR3 sequence (DNA): TGTGCCAGCAGCCGAGACAGGAACGAGCAGTACTTC. This encodes CASSRDRNEQYF.

V and J are TRBV2 and TRBJ2-5; 11 nucleotides match TRBD2. With V trimmed by 6 bases and J by 1 base, 13 bases remained unmatched. There are 18 residues in the CDR3. The germline V gene has CDR1 SNHLY and CDR2 FYNNEI. The CDR3 DNA reads TGTGCCAGCAGAATAGCGGGAGGGGGGGCCCCTCTCCAAGAGACCCAGTACTTC. Its protein product is CASRIAGGGAPLQETQYF.

V gene TRBV7-2 combines with J gene TRBJ1-1, with a tentative D call TRBD1 (6 bases). The CDR3 consists of 16 residues. V shed 2 bases and J shed 3 bases, with 16 bases lying between them. CDR1 SGHTA and CDR2 FQGNSA come from the germline V gene. The CDR3 protein is CASSLTPGGAHTEAFF. CDR3 in DNA: TGTGCCAGCAGCTTAACGCCCGGGGGGGCTCACACTGAAGCTTTCTTT.

The chain links TRBV5-1 to TRBJ2-5; 9 bases are shared with TRBD1. Germline V gene data show CDR1 as SGHRS and CDR2 as YFSETQ. CDR3 size: 15 residues. V lost 4 bases and J lost 5; bases outside the gene matches: 9. The chain's CDR3 is CASSLAGTGQETQYF. CDR3 sequence (DNA): TGCGCCAGCAGCCTAGCAGGGACAGGGCAGGAGACCCAGTACTTC.

The rearrangement links TRBV24-1 to TRBJ1-5, with D perhaps matching TRBD1 (6 bases). The CDR3 totals 15 residues. The ends were cut back, 2 bases at V and 3 bases at J, with 10 bases in the middle. The germline CDR1 and CDR2 sequences are KGHDR and SFDVKD. DNA for the CDR3: TGTGCCACCAGTGATTCCAGGGGAATCAATCAGCCCCAGCATTTT. The encoded protein is CATSDSRGINQPQHF.

The chain has TRBV27 and TRBJ2-1; TRBD2 agrees at 14 bases. CDR3 length equals 18 residues. Germline trimming cut 6 bases from V and 0 bases from J; bases unmatched to any gene: 7. The germline V gene encodes CDR1 MNHEY and CDR2 SMNVEV (reference sequence). The CDR3 nucleotides read TGTGCCAGCAGGGGACTAGCGGGGGTCCGGAGCTCCTACAATGAGCAGTTCTTC. This encodes CASRGLAGVRSSYNEQFF.